This TCR beta chain emerged from a study of OX40 agonist ivuxolimab in advanced cancers. For context, the study as a whole: Ivuxolimab, which targeted the costimulatory receptor OX40 (CD134), was an agonistic, fully human IgG2 monoclonal antibody. Intravenous ivuxolimab was administered to patients every 2 weeks at six dose levels: 0.01, 0.1, 0.3, 1.5, 3 and 10 mg/kg. Of the approximately 50 dose-escalation patients, hepatocellular carcinoma was present in about 20, melanoma in roughly 15, renal cell carcinoma in 9 and head and neck cancer in 9. The dose-escalation cohort was around 83% male with a mean age of 60 years, ranging from roughly 20 to 85. Patients were allowed to have had prior anti-PD-1, anti-PD-L1 or anti-CTLA-4 therapy, and approximately 40% of the dose-escalation patients had been treated with checkpoint inhibitors. Partial responses were achieved by three dose-escalation patients, of whom one had hepatocellular carcinoma and two had cutaneous melanoma. Peripheral TCRbeta sequencing aimed to test whether ivuxolimab altered TCR sequence diversity and caused clonal T-cell expansion. The monotherapy dose-escalation portion (N = 52 patients) of the phase I ivuxolimab trial is reported in the paper. The research as a whole found: Low levels of normalized T-cell clonal expansion were also seen in some patients who did not respond. On average, CD8+ T cells showed more expanded clones than CD4+ T cells after ivuxolimab. In the 0.1-3.0 mg/kg groups, partial responders had among the lowest normalized peripheral clonal expansion, particularly in CD8+ T cells. The antigen specificity of the clonally expanded peripheral T cells was not determined. At doses of 0.1 to 3.0 mg/kg, clonal expansion of both CD4+ and CD8+ T cells in blood was seen between baseline and week 6.

Concerning this clone itself: The antigen it binds to is not known. Base qualities were left out, and no much larger clone turns up one base away.

Patients with a history of autoimmune disease or receiving systemic immunosuppression were excluded from the trial. Peripheral blood for TCR sequencing was collected from all dose cohorts at baseline, on cycle 4 day 1, and on cycle 7 day 1. The samples were taken from a phase I, first-in-human, multicenter, open-label dose-escalation trial of ivuxolimab. The trial enrolled adults with locally advanced or metastatic head and neck squamous cell, hepatocellular, melanoma or renal cell carcinoma. Before TCR sequencing, CD4+ and CD8+ T cells were separately sorted from peripheral blood. Genomic DNA was isolated from the sorted cells so that the TCRbeta CDR3 region could be sequenced. The immunoSEQ Assay was used for sequencing of TCRbeta CDR3 regions. TCRdb retrieved this table from immuneACCESS and kept in-frame rearrangements only. Not all clones are present; in checked studies, unresolved V genes account for under half, and no reason is known for the remainder. The sample data list tens of thousands of clones, and around 85% of these were observed just once. The ten largest clonotypes hold less than 1.5% of the sample.

The sequence came from an adult with an advanced solid tumor such as melanoma, head and neck, liver or kidney cancer. This specimen was CD4+ or CD8+ T cells sorted from blood, taken in a trial of the OX40 agonist ivuxolimab.

The CDR3 reads as follows: CASSFAAGGEGGYTF. DNA sequence: TGTGCCAGCAGCTTCGCCGCTGGGGGGGAGGGTGGCTACACCTTC. The chain couples TRBV6-6 to TRBJ1-2; the D gene is perhaps TRBD1, from 5 matching bases. Relative to germline, V is 6 bases shorter and J is 7 bases shorter, with 21 bases between their ends. The CDR3, cysteine through phenylalanine, is 15 amino acids long. Only the CDR3 DNA is retained, 45 bases long and in frame from the first base. For CDR1 and CDR2, the germline V gene (reference sequence) lists MNHNY and SVGAGI.